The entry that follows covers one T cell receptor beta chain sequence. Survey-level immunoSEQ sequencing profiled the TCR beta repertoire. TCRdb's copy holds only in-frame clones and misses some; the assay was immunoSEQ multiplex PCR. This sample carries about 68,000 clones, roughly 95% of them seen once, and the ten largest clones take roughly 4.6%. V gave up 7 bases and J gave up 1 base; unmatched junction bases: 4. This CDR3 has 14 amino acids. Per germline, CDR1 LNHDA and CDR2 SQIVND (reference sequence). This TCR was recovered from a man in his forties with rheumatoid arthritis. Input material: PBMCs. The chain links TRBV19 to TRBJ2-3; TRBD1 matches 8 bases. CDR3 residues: CASKGTGRTDTQYF. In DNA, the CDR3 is TGTGCCAGTAAGGGGACAGGACGCACAGATACGCAGTATTTT.